This is a list of T cell receptor beta chains from one sample in a study of cytomegalovirus exposure and HLA in healthy donors. Sequencing was performed with immunoSEQ multiplex PCR; in TCRdb, only in-frame clones are kept and a portion is missing. The table lists approximately 300,000 clones, just over 85% of them singletons, with around 0.8% in the top ten. The sample comprised PBMCs. The receptors stem from a young woman in good health and CMV-seronegative. CDR3s include the opening cysteine and the closing phenylalanine or tryptophan. A D gene is named only where the DNA matches it firmly. Some rows mark clone size as missing; the rest say once, few, many or name a class of expanded clone.

v_call	clone_size	d_call	j_call	cdr3_aa	cdr3_nt
TRBV6-1	NA	TRBD1	TRBJ2-2	CASSSGQYTGELFF	TGTGCCAGCAGTTCGGGACAGTACACCGGGGAGCTGTTTTTT
TRBV28	NA	TRBD1	TRBJ2-7	CASSSPGQGYEQYF	TGTGCCAGCAGTTCCCCGGGACAGGGTTACGAGCAGTACTTC
TRBV27	NA	NA	TRBJ2-2	CASSLRGSGELFF	TGTGCCAGCAGTTTACGGGGGTCCGGGGAGCTGTTTTTT
TRBV18	NA	TRBD1	TRBJ2-7	CASSPSLTGNEQYF	TGTGCCAGCTCACCGTCGCTGACAGGGAACGAGCAGTACTTC
TRBV18	NA	TRBD2	TRBJ2-2	CASSPGSGSSGELFF	TGTGCCAGCTCACCGGGTAGCGGGAGCTCCGGGGAGCTGTTTTTT
TRBV2	NA	TRBD2	TRBJ2-3	CASTWGSGRLGDTQYF	TGTGCCAGCACCTGGGGCAGCGGGAGGTTGGGAGATACGCAGTATTTT
TRBV7-8	NA	TRBD2	TRBJ2-1	CASSLGRASGRGSYNEQFF	TGTGCCAGCAGCTTAGGAAGGGCTAGCGGGAGAGGCTCCTACAATGAGCAGTTCTTC
TRBV9	NA	NA	TRBJ2-3	CASGGLGAADTQYF	TGTGCCAGCGGAGGACTGGGAGCGGCAGATACGCAGTATTTT
TRBV15	few	NA	TRBJ2-5	CATSKGQGETQYF	TGTGCCACCAGCAAGGGTCAGGGGGAGACCCAGTACTTC
TRBV2	NA	NA	TRBJ2-7	CASKGVGALEQYF	TGTGCCAGCAAGGGGGTCGGGGCGCTCGAGCAGTACTTC
TRBV4-1	NA	NA	TRBJ1-2	CASSQELEPRGGYTF	TGCGCCAGCAGCCAAGAACTAGAGCCGCGGGGAGGCTACACCTTC
TRBV4-3	few	TRBD1	TRBJ1-1	CASSQDQGDTEAFF	TGCGCCAGCAGCCAAGATCAGGGGGACACTGAAGCTTTCTTT
TRBV25-1	NA	TRBD1	TRBJ1-2	CASSDPGQGVSYTF	TGTGCCAGCAGTGACCCCGGACAGGGGGTGAGCTACACCTTC
TRBV4-3	NA	NA	TRBJ2-1	CASSQDHSTHEQFF	TGCGCCAGCAGCCAAGATCACAGCACCCATGAGCAGTTCTTC
TRBV2	NA	NA	TRBJ2-7	CASRSDSVKDEQYF	TGTGCCAGCAGGTCGGACAGTGTGAAGGACGAGCAGTACTTC
TRBV9	NA	NA	TRBJ2-7	CASSSIVQGTGEQYF	TGTGCCAGCAGCTCAATAGTCCAGGGGACGGGCGAGCAGTACTTC
TRBV6-5	NA	TRBD1	TRBJ2-3	CATVDRGRSTDTQYF	TGTGCCACCGTAGACAGGGGGCGCAGCACAGATACGCAGTATTTT
TRBV5-1	NA	TRBD2	TRBJ2-1	CASSLVSGSLGDNEQFF	TGCGCCAGCAGCTTGGTAAGCGGGAGCCTGGGGGACAATGAGCAGTTCTTC
TRBV5-1	NA	TRBD2	TRBJ2-1	CASTLAGGPSNEQFF	TGCGCCAGCACCTTAGCGGGAGGGCCCTCAAATGAGCAGTTCTTC
TRBV28	NA	TRBD2	TRBJ2-7	CASSPASGSSPYEQYF	TGTGCCAGCAGCCCGGCTAGCGGGAGCTCCCCCTACGAGCAGTACTTC
TRBV7-8	NA	NA	TRBJ2-5	CASSSTPSSMETQYF	TGTGCCAGCAGCTCTACGCCTAGCAGTATGGAGACCCAGTACTTC
TRBV6-6	NA	TRBD2	TRBJ2-3	CASSFGTSPDTQYF	TGTGCCAGCAGTTTTGGGACTAGTCCTGATACGCAGTATTTT
TRBV5-4	once	NA	TRBJ2-4	CASSLMGGKNIQYF	TGTGCCAGCAGCTTGATGGGGGGCAAAAACATTCAGTACTTC
TRBV5-3	NA	NA	TRBJ1-1	CARRAGNTEAFF	TGTGCCAGAAGGGCGGGGAACACTGAAGCTTTCTTT
TRBV6-5	NA	NA	TRBJ1-1	CASTRTENTEAFF	TGTGCCAGCACTCGGACTGAGAACACTGAAGCTTTCTTT
TRBV19	NA	TRBD1	TRBJ2-7	CASSIEGTGRREQYF	TGTGCCAGTAGTATAGAGGGGACAGGGCGGCGCGAGCAGTACTTC
TRBV19	NA	NA	TRBJ1-1	CASIMNTEAFF	TGTGCCAGTATCATGAACACTGAAGCTTTCTTT
TRBV7-9	once	NA	TRBJ2-7	CASSPTNGLSSYEQYF	TGTGCCAGCAGCCCGACTAACGGGCTGAGCTCCTACGAGCAGTACTTC
TRBV7-2	NA	NA	TRBJ2-7	CASSVRGVAGGARFF	NA
TRBV2	NA	TRBD1	TRBJ2-5	CASRAGTGQETQYF	TGTGCCAGCAGGGCAGGGACAGGCCAAGAGACCCAGTACTTC
TRBV6-5	NA	NA	TRBJ1-1	CASSYSYRVNTEAFF	TGTGCCAGCAGTTACTCTTACAGGGTGAACACTGAAGCTTTCTTT
TRBV6-1	NA	NA	TRBJ2-6	CASDRWGANVLTF	TGTGCCAGCGACAGGTGGGGGGCCAACGTCCTGACTTTC
TRBV29-1	NA	TRBD2	TRBJ2-3	CSTTSGSTDTQYF	TGCAGCACAACTAGCGGCAGCACAGATACGCAGTATTTT
TRBV27	NA	TRBD1	TRBJ1-2	CASSLSRGRFGGYTF	TGTGCCAGCAGTTTATCCAGGGGGCGCTTTGGTGGCTACACCTTC